This T cell receptor (beta chain) was sequenced in a study of blood T cell repertoires in COVID-19. In the original processing: Nucleated cell counts were estimated from reference gene primer amplification. Assay: immunoSEQ multiplex PCR; the TCRdb copy retains only in-frame clones and omits some. For V, J and clone size, that table is used; D and trimming come from the DNA. Counted here are some 45,000 clones, roughly 82% occurring once; the ten biggest clones make up more than 20%. V shed 0 bases and J shed 0 bases, with 4 bases lying between them. This CDR3 spans 15 amino acids. The germline V gene has CDR1 SGHKS and CDR2 YYEKEE (reference sequence).

The chain recombines TRBV5-5 with TRBJ1-6; D is uncertain. The TCR comes from an older woman with acute or convalescent COVID-19. The specimen sequenced was peripheral blood. CDR3 sequence (DNA): TGTGCCAGCAGCTTGGGCAGCTCCTATAATTCACCCCTCCACTTT. It is translated as CASSLGSSYNSPLHF. Combining the CDR3 with reference TRBV5-5 and TRBJ1-6 gives the whole variable domain DAGVTQSPTHLIKTRGQQVTLRCSPISGHKSVSWYQQVLGQGPQFIFQYYEKEERGRGNFPDRFSARQFPNYSSELNVNALLLGDSALYLCASSLGSSYNSPLHFGNGTRLTVT.